The 32 T cell receptor beta chains reported below all come from one sample, sequenced in a study of blood T cells in healthy people across ages. Primers used in a second PCR of about 7 to 12 cycles were a sample-barcoded 5' primer and a J-beta primer mix. Each CDR3 protein gets one entry after TCRdb re-called the 5' RACE reads with MiXCR. The table has 1.5 million to 2 million distinct CDR3 sequences, approximately 50% seen once. Sequencing was performed on blood. These receptors were obtained from a woman aged 40 to 55 in good health.

The chain employs TRBV14 and TRBJ1-2; tentative D call: TRBD1 (5 bases). V dropped 4 bases and J dropped 8 bases, with 20 bases sitting between them. Germline lookup yields CDR1 SGHDN and CDR2 FVKESK. This CDR3 contains 15 residues. CDR3 nucleotide sequence: TGTGCCAGCAGCCGAGACTTGGACGTGGGGACGGGCTACACCTTC. This translates into CASSRDLDVGTGYTF. Drawing the rest from reference TRBV14 and TRBJ1-2, the complete variable domain is EAGVTQFPSHSVIEKGQTVTLRCDPISGHDNLYWYRRVMGKEIKFLLHFVKESKQDESGMPNNRFLAERTGGTYSTLKVQPAELEDSGVYFCASSRDLDVGTGYTFGSGTRLTVV.

The chain employs TRBV6-6 and TRBJ1-2; 8 bases fit TRBD1. The CDR3 runs to 15 residues. From germline, CDR1 is MNHNY and CDR2 SVGAGI (reference sequence). DNA of the CDR3: TGTACCACCCACTCCGGGACAGGAGGAAACTATGGCTACACCTTC. Protein sequence: CTTHSGTGGNYGYTF.

CDR3 protein: CSVEESYHYGYTF. CDR3 coding DNA: TGCAGCGTTGAAGAGTCATATCACTATGGCTACACCTTC. The chain joins TRBV29-1 to TRBJ1-2; D gene uncertain. V lost 0 bases, J lost 3 bases, and 8 bases lay in between. This CDR3 region has 13 residues. The V gene's germline CDR1 is SQVTM and CDR2 ANQGSEA. The entire variable domain, with the rest obtained from reference TRBV29-1 and TRBJ1-2, is as follows: SAVISQKPSRDICQRGTSLTIQCQVDSQVTMMFWYRQQPGQSLTLIATANQGSEATYESGFVIDKFPISRPNLTFSTLTVSNMSPEDSSIYLCSVEESYHYGYTFGSGTRLTVV.

The J gene is TRBJ2-3, the V gene TRBV12-3 or TRBV12-4; D uncertain. There are 13 residues in the CDR3. V lost 5 bases, J lost 6 bases, and 12 bases lay in between. For the CDR3, the DNA is TGTGCCAGCAGTGTAAATCTCGGGGATACGCAGTATTTT. Translating it yields CASSVNLGDTQYF.

The rearrangement links TRBV20-1 to TRBJ2-4, with 11 bases lining up with TRBD2. The DNA end is a closer match to TRBJ2-7, so the J assignment may be wrong. CDR1 and CDR2 (germline): DFQATT, SNEGSKA (reference sequence). CDR3 length equals 15 residues. The CDR3 reads CSARELAGDLYEQYF. In DNA form, the CDR3 reads TGCAGTGCTAGAGAACTAGCGGGGGACTTGTACGAGCAGTACTTC.

The table lists this clonotype with a few counts. This sequence joins TRBV20-1 and TRBJ2-4; either TRBD1 or TRBD2 may fit D (5 bases each). V was shortened by 7 bases and J by 1 base, with 14 bases between the two germline ends. The length of the CDR3 is 14 residues. CDR1 and CDR2 from the germline V gene are DFQATT and SNEGSKA (reference sequence). The CDR3 coding sequence is TGCAGTGTGTCAGGGAGTTTGGCCAAAAACATTCAGTACTTC. Protein sequence: CSVSGSLAKNIQYF.

The J gene is TRBJ2-5, the V gene TRBV29-1; 16 nucleotides line up with TRBD2. V was clipped by 7 bases and J by 1 base; unmatched bases: 9. CDR3 length: 17 amino acids. Looked up from germline, CDR1 is SQVTM and CDR2 is ANQGSEA. The CDR3 sequence: CSARGLAGGGLQETQYF. In nucleotides, the CDR3 is TGCAGCGCCCGGGGACTAGCGGGGGGGGGACTCCAAGAGACCCAGTACTTC.

The chain is built from TRBV7-2 and TRBJ2-3, with D perhaps TRBD1 or TRBD2 (5 bases each). Germline values: CDR1 SGHTA, CDR2 FQGNSA. Between the trimmed V and J ends, which lost 4 bases and 2 bases, there was a span of 19 bases. The CDR3 loop spans 17 amino acids. Here the CDR3 reads CASSSRGRTTNTDTQYF. DNA for the CDR3: TGTGCCAGCAGCTCAAGGGGACGGACCACGAACACAGATACGCAGTATTTT.

There are a few counts of this clonotype. This chain connects TRBV7-2 to TRBJ1-2; D is uncertain. V lost 2 bases and J lost 8, with 12 bases in between. Germline-derived CDR1 and CDR2 are SGHTA and FQGNSA. The CDR3 spans 13 residues. DNA of the CDR3: TGTGCCAGCAGCTTAAACCCAAGTCACGGCTACACCTTC. This codes for CASSLNPSHGYTF. Combining the CDR3 with reference TRBV7-2 and TRBJ1-2 gives the whole variable domain GAGVSQSPSNKVTEKGKDVELRCDPISGHTALYWYRQSLGQGLEFLIYFQGNSAPDKSGLPSDRFSAERTGGSVSTLTIQRTQQEDSAVYLCASSLNPSHGYTFGSGTRLTVV.

The chain has TRBV7-9 and TRBJ1-1, with D unclear. With 5 bases removed from V and 6 bases from J, the gap between germline ends came to 19 bases. CDR3 length equals 15 residues. CDR1 is SEHNR and CDR2 is FQNEAQ in the germline V gene (reference sequence). The CDR3 spells CASSLGLGGFAEAFF. DNA of the CDR3: TGTGCCAGCAGCCTCGGCCTTGGAGGCTTCGCTGAAGCTTTCTTT. Full variable domain (missing parts from reference TRBV7-9 and TRBJ1-1): DTGVSQNPRHKITKRGQNVTFRCDPISEHNRLYWYRQTLGQGPEFLTYFQNEAQLEKSRLLSDRFSAERPKGSFSTLEIQRTEQGDSAMYLCASSLGLGGFAEAFFGQGTRLTVV.

This sequence joins TRBV20-1 and TRBJ2-1, with D tentatively TRBD2 (6 bases). Trimming took off 1 base at V and 7 bases at J, with 17 bases between the two ends. The CDR3 runs 15 residues. Germline assignment: CDR1 DFQATT and CDR2 SNEGSKA (reference sequence). The CDR3 DNA reads as TGCAGTGCTAGAGTGTATCGGCTAGGAGGGAATGAGCAGTTCTTC. This codes for CSARVYRLGGNEQFF.

This clonotype has more than one count but fewer than ten. The chain is built from TRBV12-3 or TRBV12-4 and TRBJ1-1; the D gene is possibly TRBD1 (6 bases). CDR3 size: 14 residues. Trimming shortened V by 3 bases and J by 3 bases, and 11 bases separated the two germline ends. The CDR3 loop reads CASSLRGWDTEAFF. In DNA, the CDR3 is TGTGCCAGCAGTTTGAGGGGGTGGGACACTGAAGCTTTCTTT.

V gene TRBV7-2 combines with J gene TRBJ2-3; D could derive from TRBD1 or TRBD2 (5 bases each). The germline V gene has CDR1 SGHTA and CDR2 FQGNSA. The V end was cut by 4 bases, the J end by 7 bases, with 12 bases between. The CDR3 extends over 13 amino acids. CDR3 protein: CASSSRDGYTQYF. The CDR3 DNA follows: TGTGCCAGCAGCTCCCGGGACGGATATACGCAGTATTTT.

This rearrangement joins TRBV7-9 to TRBJ2-3; D is uncertain. The CDR3 is 13 amino acids. Germline V gene data show CDR1 as SEHNR and CDR2 as FQNEAQ (reference sequence). V was cut by 5 bases and J by 6 bases, with 12 bases left in between. The DNA for the CDR3 is TGTGCCAGCAGCCTTTATTCCGAGGATACGCAGTATTTT. The encoded protein is CASSLYSEDTQYF.

The V and J genes are TRBV7-2 and TRBJ1-5; D is possibly TRBD1 (6 bases). Per germline, CDR1 SGHTA and CDR2 FQGNSA. The length of the CDR3 is 15 residues. The germline V and J ends were trimmed by 2 bases and 6 bases, with 14 bases remaining between them. The CDR3 DNA reads TGTGCCAGCAGCTTAAGGCAGGGGACGGGTCAGCCCCAGCATTTT. Translation gives CASSLRQGTGQPQHF. The whole variable domain, remainder taken from reference TRBV7-2 and TRBJ1-5, is GAGVSQSPSNKVTEKGKDVELRCDPISGHTALYWYRQSLGQGLEFLIYFQGNSAPDKSGLPSDRFSAERTGGSVSTLTIQRTQQEDSAVYLCASSLRQGTGQPQHFGDGTRLSIL.

V usage is TRBV3-1 and J usage is TRBJ2-1; 7 bases agree with TRBD1. Germline V gene lookup returns CDR1 LGHDT and CDR2 YNNKEL (reference sequence). The length of the CDR3 is 15 residues. V shed 5 bases and J 9 bases; nucleotides not matched to a gene: 13. DNA of the CDR3: TGTGCCAGCAGCTTTGGGACAGCTCAAGGCAGTGAGCAGTTCTTC. Residues: CASSFGTAQGSEQFF.

As for this clonotype: Sequence at one end of the junction differs from germline and may be a read error. In DNA form, the CDR3 reads TGTGCCACCAGTTTAAGGGTTGGGGGTGGCTACACCTTC. Amino acids: CATSLRVGGGYTF. The chain joins TRBV12-3 or TRBV12-4 to TRBJ1-2; possible D gene TRBD1, 5 bases. The CDR3 consists of 13 residues.

This clonotype has more than one count but fewer than ten. The V gene is TRBV7-2, the J gene TRBJ2-1; D is uncertain. Germline assignment: CDR1 SGHTA and CDR2 FQGNSA. The CDR3 loop spans 13 amino acids. The ends were cut back, 1 base at V and 6 bases at J, with 7 bases in the middle. The DNA of the CDR3 is TGTGCCAGCAGCTTAGTTCCATCCAATGAGCAGTTCTTC. It translates to CASSLVPSNEQFF.

The chain is built from TRBV11-2 and TRBJ2-2; 8 nucleotides agree with TRBD1. V lost 1 base, J lost 5 bases, and 18 bases stayed unmatched. The CDR3 is 20 residues long. The germline V gene has CDR1 SGHAT and CDR2 FQNNGV. CDR3 in DNA: TGTGCCAGCAGCTTAGGCCCCAACAGGGGGAGACATATTGCGACCGGGGAGCTGTTTTTT. It codes for CASSLGPNRGRHIATGELFF.

V is TRBV4-3 and J is TRBJ2-3, with 8 bases fitting TRBD1. Unmatched junction bases numbered 3, after V lost 2 bases and J lost 2 bases. Looked up from germline, CDR1 is LGHNA and CDR2 is YSLEER. CDR3 length: 15 amino acids. The CDR3: CASSQMDRDTDTQYF. CDR3 in DNA: TGCGCCAGCAGCCAAATGGACAGGGACACAGATACGCAGTATTTT.

This clonotype was seen more than once but under ten times. V and J are TRBV4-1 and TRBJ1-4; D not certain. Trimming pared 2 bases from V and 5 bases from J, leaving 6 bases between. This CDR3 region has 13 residues. Germline lookup yields CDR1 MGHRA and CDR2 YSYEKL. The CDR3 sequence: CASSQPLNEKLFF. DNA for the CDR3: TGCGCCAGCAGCCAACCTCTAAATGAAAAACTGTTTTTT.

CDR3 DNA sequence: TGTGCCAGCAATCCAAGGGCATCATTTTTCTCTGGGGCCAACGTCCTGACTTTC. This encodes CASNPRASFFSGANVLTF. V usage is TRBV6-1 and J usage is TRBJ2-6; no reliable D call. The V gene's germline CDR1 is MNHNS and CDR2 SASEGT. Trimming left V 7 bases short and J 0 bases short, with 19 bases between. The CDR3 consists of 18 residues.

The V gene is TRBV5-6, the J gene TRBJ2-5; no clear D. The CDR3 covers 15 residues. Looked up from germline, CDR1 is SGHDT and CDR2 is YYEEEE. Trimming cost V 4 bases and J 4 bases, with 17 bases left between them. CDR3 in DNA: TGTGCCAGCAGCGGCCTTCAGCGCGGCGCAGAGACCCAGTACTTC. It encodes CASSGLQRGAETQYF.

J is TRBJ2-5 and V is TRBV9, with D perhaps TRBD1 or TRBD2 (6 bases each). The V and J ends lost 7 bases and 3 bases respectively, with 13 bases between them. The CDR3 is 13 residues long. In germline, CDR1 is SGDLS, CDR2 YYNGEE. CDR3 bases: TGTGCCAGCGGTACAGGGAGGAAAGAGACCCAGTACTTC. Its translation: CASGTGRKETQYF.

This clonotype has more than one count but fewer than ten. The chain carries TRBV5-5 and TRBJ2-3; unclear D gene. Germline V CDR1 and CDR2: SGHKS, YYEKEE (reference sequence). Trimming pared 0 bases from V and 0 bases from J, leaving 11 bases between. The length of the CDR3 is 16 residues. CDR3 DNA: TGTGCCAGCAGCTTGGGGAGCCGATCTAGCACAGATACGCAGTATTTT. It specifies CASSLGSRSSTDTQYF.

The chain couples TRBV5-1 to TRBJ2-1, with D uncertain. The CDR3 extends over 14 amino acids. Per germline, CDR1 SGHRS and CDR2 YFSETQ. With 4 bases removed from V and 3 bases from J, the gap between germline ends came to 11 bases. In nucleotides, the CDR3 is TGCGCCAGCAGCCGACCAAGAGGCTACAATGAGCAGTTCTTC. Its protein is CASSRPRGYNEQFF.

The rearrangement uses TRBV5-4 and TRBJ2-3, with a tentative D call TRBD2 (5 bases). The CDR3 extends over 15 amino acids. V shed 7 bases and J shed 7 bases, with 22 bases lying between them. Looked up from germline, CDR1 is SGHNT and CDR2 is YYREEE (reference sequence). This CDR3 is CASSRKWASFNTQYF. CDR3 sequence (DNA): TGTGCCAGCTCACGGAAGTGGGCTAGCTTTAATACGCAGTATTTT.

This clonotype was picked up a small number of times. Its ends do not fully match the called genes, so a read error is possible. The chain couples TRBV7-2 to TRBJ1-2; D is undetermined. The germline V gene has CDR1 SGHTA and CDR2 FQGNSA. The CDR3 is 12 amino acids. CDR3 in DNA: TGTGCCGGCAGCCCGGTGGGAGGGGGCTACACCTTC. It encodes CAGSPVGGGYTF. Based on the CDR3 plus reference TRBV7-2 and TRBJ1-2, the full variable domain is GAGVSQSPSNKVTEKGKDVELRCDPISGHTALYWYRQSLGQGLEFLIYFQGNSAPDKSGLPSDRFSAERTGGSVSTLTIQRTQQEDSAVYLCAGSPVGGGYTFGSGTRLTVV.

This rearrangement joins TRBV6-1 to TRBJ1-4; a weak D match, TRBD1 (6 bases). The CDR3 totals 14 residues. Germline V gene lookup returns CDR1 MNHNS and CDR2 SASEGT. Trimming took off 4 bases at V and 6 bases at J, with 12 bases between the two ends. This chain's CDR3 is CASSGRDKDEKLFF. The CDR3 coding sequence is TGTGCCAGCAGTGGGCGGGACAAGGATGAAAAACTGTTTTTT.

The CDR3 sequence is CASSFGLAGGRQETQYF. In DNA, the CDR3 is TGTGCCAGCAGCTTCGGACTAGCGGGGGGGCGACAAGAGACCCAGTACTTC. The chain joins TRBV7-2 to TRBJ2-5, with 15 bases lining up with TRBD2. The trim removed 3 bases at V and 2 bases at J, leaving 4 bases unmatched. CDR3 size: 17 residues. The germline V gene encodes CDR1 SGHTA and CDR2 FQGNSA.

This chain connects TRBV20-1 to TRBJ2-5, with 7 positions matching TRBD1. CDR1 is DFQATT, CDR2 SNEGSKA, per germline (reference sequence). The ends lost 5 bases at V and 1 base at J; junction bases unmatched: 7. This CDR3 is built from 14 residues. CDR3 nucleotide sequence: TGCAGTGCTCCTCCAGGGGGACCCCAAGAGACCCAGTACTTC. Translated: CSAPPGGPQETQYF.

This clonotype has just a few counts. The chain carries TRBV12-3 or TRBV12-4 and TRBJ2-6; D uncertain. V lost 7 bases and J 4 bases, leaving 14 bases between the germline ends. The CDR3 sequence is 15 residues long. Written as DNA, the CDR3 is TGTGCCAGCAAACCCCTGGCAACCGGGGCCAACGTCCTGACTTTC. Protein: CASKPLATGANVLTF.